The sequence of this TCR beta chain was determined in a study of blood T cells in healthy people across ages. Next came a second PCR, run for about 7 to 12 cycles, which used a sample-barcoded 5' primer along with a J-beta primer mix. MiXCR, applied by TCRdb to the 5' RACE reads, yields one record per CDR3 protein. Of 1,300,000 or so distinct CDR3 sequences listed, approximately 60% are singletons. This CDR3 has 15 residues. Germline CDR1 reads MNHEY; CDR2 reads SVGAGI. Deletions cut 2 bases from V and 3 bases from J, with 13 bases between. The table lists this clonotype with a count of one. Donation came from healthy Caucasian individuals in Russia who were aged roughly 6 to 100. Each individual donor underwent a draw of about 9.9 milliliters of peripheral blood.

The sample consisted of blood. This clonotype was sampled from a man younger than 35 in good health. The V call is TRBV6-5, the J call TRBJ1-2; D is possibly TRBD1 (5 bases). The CDR3 coding sequence is TGTGCCAGCAGTTACATCGAGAGACAGTACTATGGCTACACCTTC. Residues: CASSYIERQYYGYTF.